The TCR beta chain under discussion was sequenced for a study of shared clonotypes between healthy human individuals. Those who donated were healthy HIV-negative adults, with no recent acute infections or vaccinations reported. Sequencing was performed with immunoSEQ multiplex PCR; in TCRdb, only in-frame clones are kept and a portion is missing. The table lists about 1.5 million clones, 98% of them singletons. V lost 5 bases to trimming and J lost 3 bases, with 19 bases between them. The CDR3 has 16 amino acids. Germline lookup yields CDR1 MNHNY and CDR2 SVGAGI (reference sequence). Sequencing was carried out using naive CD4+ T cells sorted from blood. The sample's subset: CD45RA+ positively selected. This TCR came from a man aged 25-40 years in good health. The J gene is TRBJ2-5, the V gene TRBV6-6; maybe TRBD1 (5 bases). CDR3 in amino acids: CASSQYWGRPKETQYF. DNA of the CDR3: TGTGCCAGCAGTCAATATTGGGGCCGCCCCAAAGAGACCCAGTACTTC.